The 23 T cell receptor beta chains below come from one sample, sequenced in a study of Graves' ophthalmopathy and Graves' hyperthyroidism. Investigators amplified TCR beta CDR3 regions from RNA transcripts. First-round RT-PCR with HTBI primers preceded a second-round multiplex PCR. TCRdb re-derived calls from the multiplex PCR reads in MiXCR, one entry per CDR3 protein. This table holds some 360,000 distinct CDR3 sequences, approximately 17% found once. The sample consisted of peripheral blood. These receptors were obtained from an adult woman with stable Graves' hyperthyroidism.

Points on this clonotype: At one boundary the junction diverges from the germline segment, which might be a read error. V and J are TRBV2 and TRBJ2-7; no clear D. Germline lookup yields CDR1 SNHLY and CDR2 FYNNEI. The CDR3 spans 10 residues. The CDR3 is CAITLHDQYF. The CDR3 region has the DNA TGTGCCATCACTCTCCACGATCAGTACTTC.

This clonotype occurred many times. The rearrangement joins TRBV29-1 to TRBJ1-2; no clear D gene. This CDR3 is 13 amino acids long. V was shortened by 7 bases and J by 4 bases, with 16 bases between the two germline ends. Germline V gene lookup returns CDR1 SQVTM and CDR2 ANQGSEA. The CDR3 spells CSARIGRRYGYTF. For the CDR3, the DNA is TGCAGCGCCAGGATTGGACGACGCTATGGCTACACCTTC. Supplemented by reference TRBV29-1 and TRBJ1-2, the full variable domain reads SAVISQKPSRDICQRGTSLTIQCQVDSQVTMMFWYRQQPGQSLTLIATANQGSEATYESGFVIDKFPISRPNLTFSTLTVSNMSPEDSSIYLCSARIGRRYGYTFGSGTRLTVV.

This clonotype has ten or more counts. J is TRBJ1-1 and V is TRBV11-1; no clear D gene. Germline V lookup: CDR1 SGHAT, CDR2 FQDESV (reference sequence). The CDR3 has 16 residues. V was pared by 2 bases and J by 6 bases, with 19 bases between. In DNA form, the CDR3 reads TGTGCCAGCAGCTTACCTGGAGGGATCTCGATCCCTGAAGCTTTCTTT. Its translation is CASSLPGGISIPEAFF.

There are many counts of this clonotype. V is TRBV7-8 and J is TRBJ1-1; the match to TRBD1 covers 7 bases. Germline V gives CDR1 SGHVS, CDR2 FQNEAQ. The CDR3 spans 15 residues. J gave up 1 base and V 4 bases, and 6 bases lay outside the gene matches. This CDR3 is CASSYLTGQNTEAFF. The CDR3 DNA is TGTGCCAGCAGCTACTTGACAGGGCAGAACACTGAAGCTTTCTTT.

The table lists this clonotype with many counts. The chain combines TRBV11-2 with TRBJ1-6; D is uncertain. V lost 4 bases, J lost 3 bases, and 13 bases lay in between. The CDR3 sequence is 16 residues long. Looked up from germline, CDR1 is SGHAT and CDR2 is FQNNGV. This CDR3 is CASSSAASGYNSPLHF. As DNA, the CDR3 is TGTGCCAGCAGCTCTGCGGCCTCAGGCTATAATTCACCCCTCCACTTT.

This clonotype came up a few times. The chain carries TRBV5-1 and TRBJ1-3; weak D call: TRBD1 (5 bases). The CDR3 totals 16 residues. The V end was cut by 0 bases, the J end by 3 bases, with 13 bases between. Germline V gene lookup returns CDR1 SGHRS and CDR2 YFSETQ. The CDR3 DNA is TGCGCCAGCAGCTTGGCCGGGGCGGTCTATGGAAACACCATATATTTT. Its protein is CASSLAGAVYGNTIYF.

This clonotype came up many times. This chain links TRBV12-3 or TRBV12-4 with TRBJ2-2, with D possibly TRBD2 on 6 matching bases. Trimming stripped 2 bases from V and 5 bases from J, with 12 bases between. CDR3 length equals 15 residues. The chain's CDR3 is CASSLWREGTGELFF. In nucleotides, the CDR3 is TGTGCCAGCAGTTTATGGAGGGAAGGTACCGGGGAGCTGTTTTTT.

Ten or more counts support this clonotype. The genes are TRBV11-2 and TRBJ2-7; D unresolved. V was shortened by 0 bases and J by 3 bases, with 9 bases between the two germline ends. Germline lookup yields CDR1 SGHAT and CDR2 FQNNGV. This CDR3 contains 14 residues. The chain's CDR3 is CASSLDVGFYEQYF. CDR3 nucleotide sequence: TGTGCCAGCAGCTTAGATGTAGGGTTCTACGAGCAGTACTTC.

The chain employs TRBV6-1 and TRBJ2-2, with a weak D call TRBD1 (5 bases). This CDR3 contains 15 residues. Trimming removed 0 bases from V and 5 bases from J, with 10 bases in between. Germline loops: CDR1 MNHNS, CDR2 SASEGT. CDR3 loop: CASSEAGRETGELFF. The CDR3 DNA reads TGTGCCAGCAGTGAAGCTGGCAGGGAAACCGGGGAGCTGTTTTTT.

At least ten counts were recorded for this clonotype. The V and J genes are TRBV20-1 and TRBJ2-5; D unresolved. Germline CDR1 and CDR2: DFQATT and SNEGSKA (reference sequence). CDR3 length: 13 amino acids. V lost 3 bases, J lost 3 bases, and 11 bases lay in between. For the CDR3, the DNA is TGCAGTGCTAGTTCCGGATCCAAAGAGACCCAGTACTTC. This codes for CSASSGSKETQYF.

This clonotype was seen repeatedly, ten times or more. The V and J genes are TRBV4-3 and TRBJ2-7, with D possibly TRBD1 on 6 matching bases. The CDR3 has 15 amino acids. V lost 0 bases and J 6 bases, leaving 15 bases between the germline ends. Per the germline V gene, CDR1 is LGHNA and CDR2 is YSLEER. In nucleotides, the CDR3 is TGCGCCAGCAGCCAAGATAGCGACAGGCAAAGCGAGCAGTACTTC. Translation: CASSQDSDRQSEQYF.

At least ten counts were recorded for this clonotype. One base away lies a much larger clone, so this may be a sequencing read error. The genes are TRBV6-1 and TRBJ2-5; TRBD1 is a possible D gene (6 bases). Germline V CDR1 and CDR2: MNHNS, SASEGT. Deletions cut 5 bases from V and 3 bases from J, with 13 bases between. The CDR3 is 14 amino acids. CDR3 bases: TGTGCCAGCAGTCCCCTTGGACAGAAAGAGACCCAGTACTTC. Amino acids: CASSPLGQKETQYF.

The chain couples TRBV3-1 to TRBJ1-1, with D possibly being TRBD1 (5 bases). Germline V lookup: CDR1 LGHDT, CDR2 YNNKEL (reference sequence). V lost 5 bases and J 8 bases, leaving 12 bases between the germline ends. This CDR3 has 12 residues. The DNA for the CDR3 is TGTGCCAGCAGCGCCGCTGGGGGGGAAGCTTTCTTT. This translates into CASSAAGGEAFF.

This clonotype was seen ten or more times. A much larger clone lies a single base off, so this may be a read error. The chain couples TRBV28 to TRBJ1-2; tentative D call: TRBD1 (5 bases). This CDR3 is 13 amino acids long. CDR1 and CDR2 (germline): MDHEN, SYDVKM. The V and J ends lost 0 bases and 4 bases respectively, with 6 bases between them. In nucleotides, the CDR3 is TGTGCCAGCAGTTTATGGGGGGTCTATGGCTACACCTTC. It is translated as CASSLWGVYGYTF.

In this sample, this clonotype turned up many times. This rearrangement joins TRBV7-9 to TRBJ1-3; D is unresolved. Trimming took off 4 bases at V and 4 bases at J, with 14 bases between the two ends. This CDR3 is 15 amino acids long. Germline CDR1 SEHNR, CDR2 FQNEAQ (reference sequence). CDR3 protein: CASSSRRTVGNTIYF. The CDR3 DNA follows: TGTGCCAGCAGCTCGCGAAGGACCGTCGGAAACACCATATATTTT.

This clonotype came up many times. The chain carries TRBV12-3 or TRBV12-4 and TRBJ1-2; D is ambiguous. The germline V and J ends were trimmed by 3 bases and 2 bases, with 7 bases remaining between them. CDR3 size: 13 residues. The CDR3 is CASSLAENYGYTF. DNA of the CDR3: TGTGCCAGCAGTTTGGCAGAGAACTATGGCTACACCTTC.

This clonotype came up many times. This chain connects TRBV27 to TRBJ2-6; no clear D. Germline CDR1 is MNHEY and CDR2 is SMNVEV (reference sequence). This CDR3 region has 17 residues. V was shortened by 3 bases and J by 4 bases, with 16 bases between the two germline ends. As DNA, the CDR3 is TGTGCCAGCAGTTTCCTGCCCATGACGGTCGGGGCCAACGTCCTGACTTTC. The encoded protein is CASSFLPMTVGANVLTF.

This clonotype was seen a handful of times. The V gene is TRBV20-1, the J gene TRBJ1-5; 8 bases match TRBD1. The CDR3 is made up of 17 amino acids. Germline V gene lookup returns CDR1 DFQATT and CDR2 SNEGSKA (reference sequence). Germline trimming cut 3 bases from V and 6 bases from J; bases unmatched to any gene: 16. The DNA of the CDR3 is TGCAGTGCTAGCGGCCCTATAGGGACAGGTGTAGGTCAGCCCCAGCATTTT. This sequence encodes CSASGPIGTGVGQPQHF.

This clonotype was seen just once. The DNA of the CDR3 is TGTGCCAGCAGCCTACAGGGAACGGAGACCCAGTACTTC. It is translated as CASSLQGTETQYF. V usage is TRBV6-2 or TRBV6-3 and J usage is TRBJ2-5, with D perhaps TRBD1 (6 bases). Trimming removed 6 bases from V and 5 bases from J, with 13 bases in between. The CDR3 has 13 residues. Germline V lookup: CDR1 MNHEY, CDR2 SVGEGT.

This clonotype was seen repeatedly, ten times or more. The V and J genes are TRBV28 and TRBJ1-5; TRBD1 agrees at 10 bases. The junction had 10 bases not matched to a gene; V was cut back by 8 bases and J by 6 bases. Germline V gene lookup returns CDR1 MDHEN and CDR2 SYDVKM. The CDR3 has 15 amino acids. CDR3 loop: CASDRGPGGGQPQHF. The CDR3 nucleotides read TGTGCCAGCGACAGGGGGCCAGGAGGTGGTCAGCCCCAGCATTTT.

This clonotype was counted many times. The chain is built from TRBV2 and TRBJ2-5, with 11 bases identical to TRBD2. V was clipped by 7 bases and J by 4 bases; unmatched bases: 14. The CDR3 loop spans 17 amino acids. Per the germline V gene, CDR1 is SNHLY and CDR2 is FYNNEI. The CDR3 sequence: CASKSLAGGPAVETQYF. As DNA, the CDR3 is TGTGCCAGCAAGTCGCTAGCGGGAGGCCCCGCCGTAGAGACCCAGTACTTC.

This clonotype was detected a few times. At one end the junction does not follow the germline gene, possibly because of a read error. The V call is TRBV25-1, the J call TRBJ2-5; D gene unclear. This CDR3 region has 16 residues. Germline loops: CDR1 MGHDK, CDR2 SYGVNS. The CDR3 protein is CASSGDVETYQETRYF. In DNA, the CDR3 is TGTGCCAGCAGTGGAGATGTGGAGACATACCAAGAGACCCGGTACTTC.

This chain joins TRBV12-3 or TRBV12-4 and TRBJ1-3; D is ambiguous. The CDR3 has 14 amino acids. V was trimmed by 6 bases and J by 4 bases, leaving 13 bases between them. CDR3 sequence: CASSRQLIGNTIYF. The DNA of the CDR3 is TGTGCCAGCAGCCGACAACTAATCGGAAACACCATATATTTT.